The sequence of this T cell receptor (beta chain) was determined in a study of control samples from healthy donors and cancer patients. Assay: immunoSEQ multiplex PCR; the TCRdb copy retains only in-frame clones and omits some. The sample lists about 130,000 clones, approximately 90% seen once, with 8.5% to 10% in the top ten. V was trimmed by 4 bases and J by 2 bases, leaving 11 bases between them. This CDR3 contains 14 residues. Germline lookup yields CDR1 ENHRY and CDR2 SYGVKD. The material sequenced was blood. The genes are TRBV10-3 and TRBJ1-1; D might be TRBD1 (6 bases). The source of this sequence is a man between 18 and 29 years old in good health. CDR3: CAISGDRTNTEAFF. The CDR3 DNA reads TGTGCCATCAGTGGCGACAGGACCAACACTGAAGCTTTCTTT.